These 4 T cell receptor beta chains were sequenced from one sample in a study of blood T cell repertoires in COVID-19 (dated by TCRdb to between 2020 and 2021). The receptor library was made with the immunoSEQ multiplex PCR assay. The immuneACCESS repertoire file appears here via TCRdb, limited to in-frame rearrangements. These files lack a portion of the clones; in checked studies, under half of the deficit traces to unresolved V genes, and the cause of the others is not known. A total of under 500,000 clones appear in this sample, roughly nine tenths of them only once. The ten largest clones capture approximately 1.2% of the sample. The sequenced material came from PBMCs or T cells enriched from blood (not recorded which). These receptors came from a man in his thirties or forties who had recovered from COVID-19.

The rearrangement uses TRBV4-1 and TRBJ1-6, with 7 nucleotides matching TRBD1. CDR3 length: 16 residues. Germline V gene sequence: CDR1 MGHRA, CDR2 YSYEKL. V was pared by 2 bases and J by 5 bases, with 6 bases of the junction left unmatched. The CDR3 nucleotides are TGCGCCAGCAGCCAAAACAGGGGTATTAATAATTCACCCCTCCACTTT. The encoded protein is CASSQNRGINNSPLHF.

Details on this clone: Different DNA sequences within this sample yield the same CDR3. V is TRBV2 and J is TRBJ1-5, with TRBD1 as a possible D gene (5 bases). The V and J ends lost 4 bases and 6 bases respectively, with 10 bases between them. Germline V gene data show CDR1 as SNHLY and CDR2 as FYNNEI. The CDR3 has 13 amino acids. For the CDR3, the DNA is TGTGCCAGCAGTGTGGAGGGGCTTCAGCCCCAGCATTTT. It specifies CASSVEGLQPQHF.

In this sample, this clone turned up many times. This chain joins TRBV5-5 and TRBJ2-2; D not resolved. V dropped 1 base and J dropped 4 bases, with 11 bases sitting between them. Per germline, CDR1 SGHKS and CDR2 YYEKEE (reference sequence). This CDR3 region has 15 residues. The CDR3 region has the DNA TGTGCCAGCAGCTTGTGGTCAGATCTCACCGGGGAGCTGTTTTTT. Translation gives CASSLWSDLTGELFF.

The chain carries TRBV19 and TRBJ2-5; 14 positions agree with TRBD2. Trimming at V came to 9 bases and at J to 5 bases, leaving 8 bases not matched to a gene. The CDR3 extends over 15 amino acids. CDR1 and CDR2 from the germline V gene are LNHDA and SQIVND (reference sequence). The CDR3, as DNA: TGTGCCAGCGGGACTAGCGGGAGCTTTCGTGAGACCCAGTACTTC. Encoded protein: CASGTSGSFRETQYF.